These T cell receptor beta chains were read from a single sample in a study of shared clonotypes between healthy human individuals. Some clones are missing from TCRdb's copy, which holds only in-frame ones; the method was immunoSEQ multiplex PCR. The data show 600,000 to 750,000 clones, 90% seen once. The sample taken for sequencing was memory CD8+ T cells from PBMCs. The receptors were gathered from a man younger than 35 in good health. Some clones in this sample may be carry-over from other donors' samples. Both conserved end residues are part of each CDR3. Each record gives: clone size, V gene, J gene, D gene, CDR3 protein, CDR3 DNA. The D gene is left open where the match is weak. Clone size is given for some rows only: seen once, a few or many times, or a class if the clone is expanded.

clone size: .; V gene: TRBV27; J gene: TRBJ1-2; D gene: .; CDR3 protein: CAAGWLGWGYTF; CDR3 DNA: TGTGCCGCAGGCTGGCTAGGTTGGGGCTACACCTTC
clone size: .; V gene: TRBV4-3; J gene: TRBJ2-3; D gene: .; CDR3 protein: CASSQYSRVPTDTQYF; CDR3 DNA: TGCGCCAGCAGCCAATACTCCCGGGTCCCGACAGATACGCAGTATTTT
clone size: few; V gene: TRBV6-5; J gene: TRBJ2-1; D gene: .; CDR3 protein: CASSYSVESSYNEQFF; CDR3 DNA: TGTGCCAGCAGTTACTCTGTGGAGAGCTCCTACAATGAGCAGTTCTTC
clone size: once; V gene: TRBV9; J gene: TRBJ1-5; D gene: .; CDR3 protein: CASSVDGGSNQPQHF; CDR3 DNA: TGTGCCAGCAGCGTAGACGGGGGTAGCAATCAGCCCCAGCATTTT
clone size: .; V gene: TRBV9; J gene: TRBJ1-1; D gene: TRBD1; CDR3 protein: CASSPRDRQNTEAFF; CDR3 DNA: TGTGCCAGCAGCCCTAGGGACAGGCAAAACACTGAAGCTTTCTTT
clone size: .; V gene: TRBV19; J gene: TRBJ2-7; D gene: .; CDR3 protein: CASSIGWLDPNEQYF; CDR3 DNA: TGTGCCAGTAGTATAGGCTGGCTAGATCCCAACGAGCAGTACTTC
clone size: .; V gene: TRBV15; J gene: TRBJ2-7; D gene: .; CDR3 protein: CATSRDVRGSSYEQYF; CDR3 DNA: TGTGCCACCAGCAGAGATGTGAGGGGAAGCTCCTACGAGCAGTACTTC
clone size: .; V gene: TRBV5-6; J gene: TRBJ2-2; D gene: .; CDR3 protein: CASSWGARELFF; CDR3 DNA: TGTGCCAGCAGCTGGGGTGCCCGGGAGCTGTTTTTT
clone size: .; V gene: TRBV6-5; J gene: TRBJ2-7; D gene: .; CDR3 protein: CASSSGPFVLEQYF; CDR3 DNA: TGTGCCAGCAGTTCCGGGCCCTTCGTCCTCGAGCAGTACTTC
clone size: .; V gene: TRBV4-3; J gene: TRBJ2-3; D gene: .; CDR3 protein: CASSQDSYTSTDTQYF; CDR3 DNA: TGCGCCAGCAGCCAAGATAGTTATACCTCCACAGATACGCAGTATTTT
clone size: once; V gene: TRBV30; J gene: TRBJ1-1; D gene: .; CDR3 protein: CAWSGGGSGEAFF; CDR3 DNA: TGTGCCTGGAGTGGAGGGGGTTCCGGTGAAGCTTTCTTT
clone size: .; V gene: TRBV5-5; J gene: TRBJ1-1; D gene: TRBD1; CDR3 protein: CASSVDRGLNTEAFF; CDR3 DNA: TGTGCCAGCAGCGTGGACAGGGGACTTAACACTGAAGCTTTCTTT
clone size: .; V gene: TRBV7-9; J gene: TRBJ2-3; D gene: .; CDR3 protein: CASSLAPGYTDTQYF; CDR3 DNA: TGTGCCAGCAGCTTAGCGCCTGGTTACACAGATACGCAGTATTTT
clone size: .; V gene: TRBV29-1; J gene: TRBJ1-2; D gene: .; CDR3 protein: CSAFVDYGYTF; CDR3 DNA: TGCAGCGCATTTGTTGACTATGGCTATACCTTC
clone size: .; V gene: TRBV7-9; J gene: TRBJ1-1; D gene: .; CDR3 protein: CASSLQTDTFQAFF; CDR3 DNA: TGTGCCAGCAGCCTACAAACCGACACTTTTCAAGCTTTCTTT
clone size: .; V gene: TRBV6-5; J gene: TRBJ1-2; D gene: .; CDR3 protein: CASSSGTAREDTF; CDR3 DNA: TGTGCCAGCAGTTCCGGGACGGCACGGGAGGACACCTTC
clone size: .; V gene: TRBV14; J gene: TRBJ1-1; D gene: .; CDR3 protein: CASSLGGHTEAFF; CDR3 DNA: TGTGCCAGCAGCCTAGGGGGGCACACTGAAGCTTTCTTT
clone size: .; V gene: TRBV5-1; J gene: TRBJ2-1; D gene: TRBD2; CDR3 protein: CASSPGTSGSTHEQFF; CDR3 DNA: TGCGCCAGCAGCCCGGGGACTAGCGGAAGTACCCATGAGCAGTTCTTC
clone size: .; V gene: TRBV28; J gene: TRBJ2-1; D gene: TRBD2; CDR3 protein: CASSLVAGNHNEQFF; CDR3 DNA: TGTGCCAGCAGTTTAGTAGCGGGAAACCACAATGAGCAGTTCTTC
clone size: many; V gene: TRBV19; J gene: TRBJ1-1; D gene: .; CDR3 protein: CASRYSLMNTEAFF; CDR3 DNA: TGTGCCAGTAGATACAGCCTCATGAACACTGAAGCTTTCTTT
clone size: .; V gene: TRBV6-6; J gene: TRBJ1-5; D gene: .; CDR3 protein: CAGGEDSNQPQHF; CDR3 DNA: TGTGCCGGCGGTGAGGACAGCAATCAGCCCCAGCATTTT
clone size: many; V gene: TRBV7-9; J gene: TRBJ2-1; D gene: TRBD2; CDR3 protein: CASSLGEGLNEQFF; CDR3 DNA: TGTGCCAGCAGCTTAGGGGAGGGACTCAATGAGCAGTTCTTC
clone size: few; V gene: TRBV5-4; J gene: TRBJ1-2; D gene: TRBD1; CDR3 protein: CASSPGQGNYGYTF; CDR3 DNA: TGTGCCAGCAGCCCTGGACAGGGCAACTATGGCTACACCTTC
clone size: .; V gene: TRBV10-3; J gene: TRBJ1-5; D gene: .; CDR3 protein: CAINEAANQPQHF; CDR3 DNA: TGTGCCATCAACGAGGCCGCTAATCAGCCCCAGCATTTT
clone size: .; V gene: TRBV4-1; J gene: TRBJ1-2; D gene: .; CDR3 protein: CASSLTIEANYGYTF; CDR3 DNA: TGCGCCAGCAGCCTCACCATAGAAGCTAACTATGGCTACACCTTC
clone size: .; V gene: TRBV11-2; J gene: TRBJ1-2; D gene: .; CDR3 protein: CASSHYKEGYTF; CDR3 DNA: TGTGCCAGCAGCCACTACAAAGAAGGCTACACCTTC
clone size: .; V gene: TRBV7-9; J gene: TRBJ2-1; D gene: .; CDR3 protein: CASSLGQESYNEQFF; CDR3 DNA: TGTGCCAGCAGCTTAGGGCAGGAGTCCTACAATGAGCAGTTCTTC
clone size: few; V gene: TRBV27; J gene: TRBJ2-1; D gene: .; CDR3 protein: CASSDGDEQFF; CDR3 DNA: TGTGCCAGCAGCGACGGCGATGAGCAGTTCTTC
clone size: .; V gene: TRBV25-1; J gene: TRBJ1-4; D gene: .; CDR3 protein: CASRGVTGQNEKLFF; CDR3 DNA: TGTGCCAGCAGAGGTGTTACAGGGCAGAATGAAAAACTGTTTTTT
clone size: .; V gene: TRBV19; J gene: TRBJ2-7; D gene: .; CDR3 protein: CASSLSGFGEQYF; CDR3 DNA: TGTGCCAGTAGCTTGAGCGGGTTCGGCGAGCAGTACTTC
clone size: .; V gene: TRBV19; J gene: TRBJ2-2; D gene: .; CDR3 protein: CAAKNRVGTGELFF; CDR3 DNA: TGTGCTGCCAAGAACAGGGTGGGCACCGGGGAGCTGTTTTTT
clone size: .; V gene: TRBV5-6; J gene: TRBJ2-7; D gene: .; CDR3 protein: CASSLGQLTFSYEQYF; CDR3 DNA: TGTGCCAGCAGCTTGGGACAGCTTACTTTTTCCTACGAGCAGTACTTC
clone size: few; V gene: TRBV19; J gene: TRBJ1-2; D gene: .; CDR3 protein: CASSIGLGNYGYTF; CDR3 DNA: TGTGCCAGTAGTATAGGCTTGGGGAACTATGGCTACACCTTC
clone size: .; V gene: TRBV20-1; J gene: TRBJ1-5; D gene: .; CDR3 protein: CSATGGQPQHF; CDR3 DNA: TGCAGTGCTACAGGAGGTCAGCCCCAGCATTTT
clone size: .; V gene: TRBV25-1; J gene: TRBJ2-1; D gene: .; CDR3 protein: CASSDTIRGPNEQFF; CDR3 DNA: TGTGCCAGCAGTGATACGATTAGGGGACCCAATGAGCAGTTCTTC
clone size: .; V gene: TRBV7-9; J gene: TRBJ2-1; D gene: TRBD2; CDR3 protein: CASSLGGGSFGGEQFF; CDR3 DNA: TGTGCCAGCAGCTTAGGAGGCGGGAGCTTTGGGGGTGAGCAGTTCTTC
clone size: .; V gene: TRBV4-1; J gene: TRBJ2-1; D gene: .; CDR3 protein: CASSQARMDNEQFF; CDR3 DNA: TGCGCCAGCAGCCAGGCCAGGATGGACAATGAGCAGTTCTTC
clone size: .; V gene: TRBV28; J gene: TRBJ1-4; D gene: .; CDR3 protein: CASSTGGGRHEKLFF; CDR3 DNA: TGTGCCAGCAGCACCGGGGGGGGGCGACATGAAAAACTGTTTTTT
clone size: .; V gene: TRBV5-4; J gene: TRBJ2-7; D gene: .; CDR3 protein: CASSFGGRNEQYF; CDR3 DNA: TGTGCCAGCAGCTTCGGGGGGCGGAACGAGCAGTACTTC
clone size: .; V gene: TRBV5-1; J gene: TRBJ2-7; D gene: TRBD2; CDR3 protein: CASSRPGLAGLSYEQYF; CDR3 DNA: TGCGCCAGCAGCCGACCGGGACTAGCGGGTCTCTCCTACGAGCAGTACTTC
clone size: .; V gene: TRBV5-5; J gene: TRBJ2-7; D gene: TRBD1; CDR3 protein: CASSLMTGTGGYEQYF; CDR3 DNA: TGTGCCAGCAGCTTGATGACGGGGACAGGGGGCTACGAGCAGTACTTC
clone size: .; V gene: TRBV29-1; J gene: TRBJ2-7; D gene: .; CDR3 protein: CSVEVQQSYEQYF; CDR3 DNA: TGCAGCGTTGAAGTCCAGCAATCCTACGAGCAGTACTTC
clone size: .; V gene: TRBV4-2; J gene: TRBJ2-1; D gene: TRBD2; CDR3 protein: CASSQSSGSSYNEQFF; CDR3 DNA: TGTGCCAGCAGCCAATCTAGCGGGAGCTCCTACAATGAGCAGTTCTTC
clone size: .; V gene: TRBV5-4; J gene: TRBJ2-1; D gene: .; CDR3 protein: CASSYRDERFNEQFF; CDR3 DNA: TGTGCCAGCAGCTACCGGGACGAGCGATTCAATGAGCAGTTCTTC
clone size: few; V gene: TRBV27; J gene: TRBJ2-7; D gene: TRBD1; CDR3 protein: CAAGDRGPYEQYF; CDR3 DNA: TGTGCCGCGGGGGACAGGGGGCCCTACGAGCAGTACTTC
clone size: many; V gene: TRBV19; J gene: TRBJ2-7; D gene: TRBD2; CDR3 protein: CASSIVAGRGEQYF; CDR3 DNA: TGTGCCAGTAGTATTGTAGCGGGACGGGGGGAGCAGTACTTC
clone size: once; V gene: TRBV5-1; J gene: TRBJ2-7; D gene: TRBD2; CDR3 protein: CASSPGHRGGYYEQYF; CDR3 DNA: TGCGCCAGCAGCCCCGGTCACCGGGGGGGCTACTACGAGCAGTACTTC
clone size: .; V gene: TRBV10-2; J gene: TRBJ1-1; D gene: TRBD1; CDR3 protein: CASTTGTGGVGAEAFF; CDR3 DNA: TGCGCCAGCACCACCGGGACAGGAGGCGTGGGTGCTGAAGCTTTCTTT
clone size: .; V gene: TRBV9; J gene: TRBJ2-3; D gene: .; CDR3 protein: CASEHETGDTQYF; CDR3 DNA: TGTGCCAGCGAACACGAAACCGGCGATACGCAGTATTTT
clone size: .; V gene: TRBV29-1; J gene: TRBJ2-3; D gene: TRBD1; CDR3 protein: CSVPYRDRGSDTQYF; CDR3 DNA: TGCAGCGTTCCCTACCGGGACAGGGGATCAGATACGCAGTATTTT
clone size: once; V gene: TRBV4-1; J gene: TRBJ2-1; D gene: TRBD1; CDR3 protein: CASSHQTGWNEQFF; CDR3 DNA: TGCGCCAGCAGCCACCAGACAGGGTGGAATGAGCAGTTCTTC
clone size: .; V gene: TRBV27; J gene: TRBJ2-1; D gene: TRBD2; CDR3 protein: CASSLFSSGHEQFF; CDR3 DNA: TGTGCCAGCAGTTTATTTTCTAGCGGCCATGAGCAGTTCTTC
clone size: .; V gene: TRBV7-9; J gene: TRBJ2-1; D gene: TRBD2; CDR3 protein: CASSPGWREAAQFF; CDR3 DNA: TGTGCCAGCAGCCCGGGTTGGCGGGAGGCGGCCCAGTTCTTC
clone size: .; V gene: TRBV21-1; J gene: TRBJ2-5; D gene: .; CDR3 protein: CASRGTSGSGETQYF; CDR3 DNA: TGTGCCAGCAGAGGGACTAGCGGGAGTGGGGAGACCCAGTACTTC
clone size: .; V gene: TRBV10-3; J gene: TRBJ2-7; D gene: TRBD1; CDR3 protein: CAAADRELYYEQYF; CDR3 DNA: TGTGCCGCAGCGGACAGGGAATTGTACTACGAGCAGTACTTC
clone size: .; V gene: TRBV14; J gene: TRBJ1-2; D gene: .; CDR3 protein: CASSNVGDYGYTF; CDR3 DNA: TGTGCCAGCAGCAATGTTGGGGACTATGGCTACACCTTC
clone size: .; V gene: TRBV10-3; J gene: TRBJ1-2; D gene: .; CDR3 protein: CAISESRVFYGYTF; CDR3 DNA: TGTGCCATCAGTGAGTCAAGGGTTTTCTATGGCTACACCTTC